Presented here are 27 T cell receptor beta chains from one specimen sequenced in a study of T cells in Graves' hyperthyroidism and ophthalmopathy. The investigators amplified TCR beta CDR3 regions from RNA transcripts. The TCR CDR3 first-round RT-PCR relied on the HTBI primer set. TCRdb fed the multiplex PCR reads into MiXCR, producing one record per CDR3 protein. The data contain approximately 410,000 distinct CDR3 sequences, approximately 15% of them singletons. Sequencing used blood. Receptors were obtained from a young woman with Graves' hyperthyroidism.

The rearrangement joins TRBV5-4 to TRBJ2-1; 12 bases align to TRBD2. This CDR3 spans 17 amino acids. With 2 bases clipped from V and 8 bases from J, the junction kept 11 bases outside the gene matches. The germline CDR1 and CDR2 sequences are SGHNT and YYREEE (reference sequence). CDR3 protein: CASSFGLAGTLGHEQFF. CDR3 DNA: TGTGCCAGCAGCTTCGGACTAGCGGGGACCTTAGGGCATGAGCAGTTCTTC.

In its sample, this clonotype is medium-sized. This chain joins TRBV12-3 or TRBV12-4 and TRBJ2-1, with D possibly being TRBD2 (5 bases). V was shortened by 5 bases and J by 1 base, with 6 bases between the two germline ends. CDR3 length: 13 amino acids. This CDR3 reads CASSGGSYNEQFF. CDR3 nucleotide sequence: TGTGCCAGCAGTGGAGGTTCCTACAATGAGCAGTTCTTC.

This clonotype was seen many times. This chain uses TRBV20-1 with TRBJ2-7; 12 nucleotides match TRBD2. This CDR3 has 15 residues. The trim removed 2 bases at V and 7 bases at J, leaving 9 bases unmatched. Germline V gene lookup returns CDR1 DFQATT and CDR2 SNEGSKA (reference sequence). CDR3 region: CSARSTSGGRGEQYF. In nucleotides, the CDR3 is TGCAGTGCTAGATCGACTAGCGGGGGTCGGGGGGAGCAGTACTTC.

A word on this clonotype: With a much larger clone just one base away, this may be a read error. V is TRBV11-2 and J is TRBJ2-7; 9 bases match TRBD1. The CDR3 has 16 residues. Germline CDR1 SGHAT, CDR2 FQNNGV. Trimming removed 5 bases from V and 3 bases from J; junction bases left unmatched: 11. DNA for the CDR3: TGTGCCAGCAGCACTTACACGGGGACAGGGCACTACGAGCAGTACTTC. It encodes CASSTYTGTGHYEQYF.

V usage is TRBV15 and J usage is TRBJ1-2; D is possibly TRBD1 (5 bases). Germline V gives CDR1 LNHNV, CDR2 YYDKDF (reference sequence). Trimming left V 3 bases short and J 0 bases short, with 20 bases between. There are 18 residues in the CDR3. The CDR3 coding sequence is TGTGCCACCAGCAGTGGGGACGCATGGTACCAAGCTAACTATGGCTACACCTTC. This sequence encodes CATSSGDAWYQANYGYTF.

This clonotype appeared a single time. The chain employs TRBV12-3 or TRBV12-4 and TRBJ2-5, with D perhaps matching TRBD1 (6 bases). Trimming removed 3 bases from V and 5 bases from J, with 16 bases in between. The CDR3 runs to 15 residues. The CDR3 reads CASSFNTGRRETQYF. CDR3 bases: TGTGCCAGCAGTTTTAATACAGGGCGTAGGGAGACCCAGTACTTC.

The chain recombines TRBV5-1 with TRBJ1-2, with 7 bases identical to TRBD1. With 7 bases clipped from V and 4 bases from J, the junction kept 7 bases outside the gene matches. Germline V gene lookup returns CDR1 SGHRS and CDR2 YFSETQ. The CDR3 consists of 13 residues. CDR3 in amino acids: CASGERTGYGYTF. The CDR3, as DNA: TGCGCCAGCGGTGAACGGACAGGCTATGGCTACACCTTC.

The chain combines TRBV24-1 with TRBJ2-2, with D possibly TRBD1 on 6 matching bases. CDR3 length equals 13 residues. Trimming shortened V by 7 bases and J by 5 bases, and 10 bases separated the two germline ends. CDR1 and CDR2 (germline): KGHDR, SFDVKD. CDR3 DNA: TGTGCCACCAGGACAGGAGGTACCGGGGAGCTGTTTTTT. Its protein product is CATRTGGTGELFF.

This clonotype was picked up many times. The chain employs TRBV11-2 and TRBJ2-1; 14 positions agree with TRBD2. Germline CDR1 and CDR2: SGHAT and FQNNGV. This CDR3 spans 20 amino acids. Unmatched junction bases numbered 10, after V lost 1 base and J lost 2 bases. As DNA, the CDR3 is TGTGCCAGCAGCTTAGGACCCGGGACTAGCGGGAGAGACCCCTACAATGAGCAGTTCTTC. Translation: CASSLGPGTSGRDPYNEQFF. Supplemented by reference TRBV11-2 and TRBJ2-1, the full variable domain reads EAGVAQSPRYKIIEKRQSVAFWCNPISGHATLYWYQQILGQGPKLLIQFQNNGVVDDSQLPKDRFSAERLKGVDSTLKIQPAKLEDSAVYLCASSLGPGTSGRDPYNEQFFGPGTRLTVL.

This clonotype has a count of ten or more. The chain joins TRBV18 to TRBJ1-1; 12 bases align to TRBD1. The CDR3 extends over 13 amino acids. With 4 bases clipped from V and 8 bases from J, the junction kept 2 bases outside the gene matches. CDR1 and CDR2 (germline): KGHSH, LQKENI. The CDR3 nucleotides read TGTGCCAGCTCACTCGGGACAGGGGGCGAAGCTTTCTTT. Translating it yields CASSLGTGGEAFF.

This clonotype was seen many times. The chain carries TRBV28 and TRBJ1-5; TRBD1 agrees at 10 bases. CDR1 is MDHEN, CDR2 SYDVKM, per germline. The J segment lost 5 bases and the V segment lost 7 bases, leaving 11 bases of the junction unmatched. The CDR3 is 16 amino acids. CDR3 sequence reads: CASTVGQGSIYQPQHF. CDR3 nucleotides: TGTGCCAGCACCGTGGGACAGGGGAGCATTTATCAGCCCCAGCATTTT.

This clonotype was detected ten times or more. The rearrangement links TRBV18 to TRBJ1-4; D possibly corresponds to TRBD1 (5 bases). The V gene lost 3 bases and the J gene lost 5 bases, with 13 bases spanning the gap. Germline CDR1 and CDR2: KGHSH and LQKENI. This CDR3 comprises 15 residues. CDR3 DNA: TGTGCCAGCTCACCCGGGACGGGAAAAAATGAAAAACTGTTTTTT. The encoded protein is CASSPGTGKNEKLFF.

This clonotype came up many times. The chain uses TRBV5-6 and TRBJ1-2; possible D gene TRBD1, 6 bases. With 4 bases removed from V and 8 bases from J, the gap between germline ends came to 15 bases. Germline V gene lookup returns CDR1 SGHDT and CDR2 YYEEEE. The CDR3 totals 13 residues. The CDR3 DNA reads TGTGCCAGCAGCCGCGATGCGGGACACGGCTACACCTTC. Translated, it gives CASSRDAGHGYTF. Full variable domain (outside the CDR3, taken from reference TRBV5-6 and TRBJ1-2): DAGVTQSPTHLIKTRGQQVTLRCSPKSGHDTVSWYQQALGQGPQFIFQYYEEEERQRGNFPDRFSGHQFPNYSSELNVNALLLGDSALYLCASSRDAGHGYTFGSGTRLTVV.

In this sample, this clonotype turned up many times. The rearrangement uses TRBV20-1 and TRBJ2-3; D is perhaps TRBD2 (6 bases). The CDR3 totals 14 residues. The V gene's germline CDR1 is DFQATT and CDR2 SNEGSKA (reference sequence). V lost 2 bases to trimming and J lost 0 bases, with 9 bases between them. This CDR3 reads CSARRLASTDTQYF. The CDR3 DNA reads TGCAGTGCTAGACGGCTAGCGAGCACAGATACGCAGTATTTT.

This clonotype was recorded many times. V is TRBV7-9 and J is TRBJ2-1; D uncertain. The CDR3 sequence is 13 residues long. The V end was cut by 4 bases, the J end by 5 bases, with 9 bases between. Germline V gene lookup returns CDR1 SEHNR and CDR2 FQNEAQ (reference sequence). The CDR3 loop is CASSYGPDNEQFF. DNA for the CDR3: TGTGCCAGCAGCTACGGGCCCGACAATGAGCAGTTCTTC.

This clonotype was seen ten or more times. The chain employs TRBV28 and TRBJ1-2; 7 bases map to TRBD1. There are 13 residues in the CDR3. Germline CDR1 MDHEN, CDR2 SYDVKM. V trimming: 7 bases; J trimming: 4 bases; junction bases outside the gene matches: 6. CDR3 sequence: CASTYRDSYGYTF. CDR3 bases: TGTGCCAGCACTTACCGGGACAGCTATGGCTACACCTTC.

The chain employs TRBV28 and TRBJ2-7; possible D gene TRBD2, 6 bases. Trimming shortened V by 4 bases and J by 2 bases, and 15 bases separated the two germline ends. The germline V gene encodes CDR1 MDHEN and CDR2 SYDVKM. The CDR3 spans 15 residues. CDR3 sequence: CASSSPSGVAYEQYF. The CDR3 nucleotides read TGTGCCAGCAGTTCACCCTCGGGGGTTGCCTACGAGCAGTACTTC.

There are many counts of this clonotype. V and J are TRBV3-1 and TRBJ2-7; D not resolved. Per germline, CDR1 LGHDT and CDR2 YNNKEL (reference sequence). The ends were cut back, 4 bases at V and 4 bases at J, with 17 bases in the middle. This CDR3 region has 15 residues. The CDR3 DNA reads TGTGCCAGCAGCCCCCAGGAAAGGCTGTCTTACGAGCAGTACTTC. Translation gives CASSPQERLSYEQYF.

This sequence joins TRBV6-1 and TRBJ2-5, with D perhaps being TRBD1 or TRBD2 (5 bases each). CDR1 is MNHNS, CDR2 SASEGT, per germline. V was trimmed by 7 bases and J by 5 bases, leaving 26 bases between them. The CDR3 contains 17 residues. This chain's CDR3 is CASTNLGFTGARETQYF. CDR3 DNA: TGTGCCAGCACCAACCTGGGATTCACCGGGGCGCGTGAGACCCAGTACTTC.

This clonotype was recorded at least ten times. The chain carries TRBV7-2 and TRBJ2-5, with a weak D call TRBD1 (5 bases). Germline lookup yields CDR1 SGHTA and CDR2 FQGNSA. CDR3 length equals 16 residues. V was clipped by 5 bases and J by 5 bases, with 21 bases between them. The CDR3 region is CASSPNRNRQVETQYF. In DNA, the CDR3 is TGTGCCAGCAGCCCCAACAGGAATCGCCAGGTCGAGACCCAGTACTTC.

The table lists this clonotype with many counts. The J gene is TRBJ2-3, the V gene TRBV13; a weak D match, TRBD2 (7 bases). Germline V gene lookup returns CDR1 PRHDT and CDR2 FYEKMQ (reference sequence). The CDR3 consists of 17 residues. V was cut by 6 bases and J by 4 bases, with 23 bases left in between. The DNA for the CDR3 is TGTGCCAGCAGTTTCGCCCTGGGGGGGGCAGGTGCAGATACGCAGTATTTT. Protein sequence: CASSFALGGAGADTQYF.

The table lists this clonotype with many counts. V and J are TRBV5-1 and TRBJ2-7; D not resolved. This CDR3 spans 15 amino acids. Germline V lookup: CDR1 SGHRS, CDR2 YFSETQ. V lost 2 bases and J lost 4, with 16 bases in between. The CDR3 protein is CASSFDASEGYEQYF. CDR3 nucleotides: TGCGCCAGCAGCTTTGACGCCAGCGAAGGGTACGAGCAGTACTTC.

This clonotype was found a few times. The CDR3 sequence is CSALGLQETQYF. CDR3 nucleotides: TGCAGTGCTCTGGGACTACAAGAGACCCAGTACTTC. The V and J genes are TRBV20-1 and TRBJ2-5, with 7 bases matching TRBD2. The CDR3 spans 12 residues. Unmatched junction bases numbered 2, after V lost 5 bases and J lost 2 bases. Per germline, CDR1 DFQATT and CDR2 SNEGSKA (reference sequence).

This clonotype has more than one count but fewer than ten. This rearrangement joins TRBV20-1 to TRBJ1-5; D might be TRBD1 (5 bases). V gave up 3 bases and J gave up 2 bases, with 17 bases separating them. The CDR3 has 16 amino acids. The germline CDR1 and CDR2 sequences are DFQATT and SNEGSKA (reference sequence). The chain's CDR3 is CSASAIRVEGNQPQHF. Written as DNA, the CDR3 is TGCAGTGCTAGTGCCATCAGGGTGGAAGGCAATCAGCCCCAGCATTTT.

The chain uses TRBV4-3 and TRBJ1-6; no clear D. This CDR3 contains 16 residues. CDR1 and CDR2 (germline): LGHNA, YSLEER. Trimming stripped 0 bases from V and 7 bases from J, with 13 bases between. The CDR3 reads CASSQDLGFGNSPLHF. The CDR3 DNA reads TGCGCCAGCAGCCAAGATTTAGGATTTGGCAATTCACCCCTCCACTTT.

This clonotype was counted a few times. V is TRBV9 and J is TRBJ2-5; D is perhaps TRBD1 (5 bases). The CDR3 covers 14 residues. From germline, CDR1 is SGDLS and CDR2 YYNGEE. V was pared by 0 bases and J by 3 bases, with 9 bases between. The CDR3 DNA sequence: TGTGCCAGCAGCGTAGGCAGGGCGGAAGAGACCCAGTACTTC. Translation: CASSVGRAEETQYF.

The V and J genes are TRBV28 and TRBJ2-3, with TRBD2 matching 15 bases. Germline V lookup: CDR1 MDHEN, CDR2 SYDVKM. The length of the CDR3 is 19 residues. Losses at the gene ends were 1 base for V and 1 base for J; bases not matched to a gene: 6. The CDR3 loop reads CASSLSPGLAGGGTDTQYF. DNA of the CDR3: TGTGCCAGCAGTTTATCGCCGGGACTAGCGGGAGGTGGCACAGATACGCAGTATTTT.